Below, 30 T cell receptor beta chains from the same sample are listed, as sequenced in a study of T cells in Graves' hyperthyroidism and ophthalmopathy. The CDR3 regions of TCR beta were amplified from RNA transcripts. The primer set for the first-round RT-PCR of the TCR CDR3 was HTBI. One entry per CDR3 protein, called by TCRdb with MiXCR from the multiplex PCR reads. The repertoire holds 500,000 to 800,000 distinct CDR3 sequences, with over 40% as singletons. The specimen sequenced was peripheral blood or thyroid tissue (not recorded which). These receptors were taken from an adult man with Graves' disease, either hyperthyroidism or ophthalmopathy (not recorded which).

The V call is TRBV4-3, the J call TRBJ2-5, with TRBD1 matching over 10 bases. The CDR3 consists of 15 residues. The V gene end was trimmed by 5 bases and the J gene end by 5 bases; junction bases not matched to a gene: 8. CDR1 is LGHNA and CDR2 is YSLEER in the germline V gene. Written as DNA, the CDR3 is TGCGCCAGCAGCGATAGACAGGGGGCGAGTGAGACCCAGTACTTC. It codes for CASSDRQGASETQYF.

Here the CDR3 reads CASSQQGYDGYTF. In DNA, the CDR3 is TGTGCCAGCAGCCAACAGGGGTACGATGGCTACACCTTC. The chain is built from TRBV14 and TRBJ1-2, with a possible D match to TRBD1 (6 bases). V was shortened by 2 bases and J by 6 bases, with 10 bases between the two germline ends. Germline values: CDR1 SGHDN, CDR2 FVKESK. The CDR3 runs 13 residues.

This clonotype was recorded a few times. The chain uses TRBV25-1 and TRBJ1-1; D gene ambiguous. Between the trimmed V and J ends, which lost 10 bases and 1 base, there was a span of 10 bases. Germline CDR1 reads MGHDK; CDR2 reads SYGVNS. CDR3 length equals 12 residues. In DNA, the CDR3 is TGTGCCATCCGTGTGGGGAACACTGAAGCTTTCTTT. Translated, it gives CAIRVGNTEAFF.

The chain employs TRBV10-3 and TRBJ2-7; D is perhaps TRBD1 or TRBD2 (5 bases each). Per the germline V gene, CDR1 is ENHRY and CDR2 is SYGVKD. The CDR3 length is 13 residues. In DNA, the CDR3 is TGTGCTAGGGACGACAGAACCATCTACGAGCAGTACTTC. It yields the protein CARDDRTIYEQYF.

This rearrangement joins TRBV7-9 to TRBJ2-2; 8 nucleotides align to TRBD2. The CDR3 spans 16 residues. The germline V gene has CDR1 SEHNR and CDR2 FQNEAQ (reference sequence). V lost 2 bases to trimming and J lost 6 bases; unmatched junction nucleotides: 8. CDR3 nucleotide sequence: TGTGCCAGCAGCTTAAGGGCGGGGGGAGTAGCCGGGGAGCTGTTTTTT. Translation gives CASSLRAGGVAGELFF.

This clonotype has ten or more counts. The J gene is TRBJ1-5, the V gene TRBV24-1; D is perhaps TRBD1 (6 bases). Trimming took off 5 bases at V and 3 bases at J, with 13 bases between the two ends. CDR1 is KGHDR, CDR2 SFDVKD, per germline. CDR3 length: 15 amino acids. The CDR3 sequence is CATSAAGADNQPQHF. The CDR3 DNA reads TGTGCCACCAGTGCGGCAGGGGCCGACAATCAGCCCCAGCATTTT.

The V and J genes are TRBV5-1 and TRBJ1-3, with no clear D. Trimming removed 4 bases from V and 0 bases from J, with 14 bases in between. Germline V gives CDR1 SGHRS, CDR2 YFSETQ. CDR3 size: 16 residues. Here the CDR3 DNA reads TGCGCCAGCAGCCCAGCCGAACCGAACTCTGGAAACACCATATATTTT. This codes for CASSPAEPNSGNTIYF.

This chain uses TRBV29-1 with TRBJ2-3; TRBD1 is a possible D gene (6 bases). Trimming removed 1 base from V and 3 bases from J, with 14 bases in between. The CDR3 has 15 residues. Germline assignment: CDR1 SQVTM and CDR2 ANQGSEA. As DNA, the CDR3 is TGCAGCGTTGAAGTAAGGCAGAGGGGGACAGATACGCAGTATTTT. Its protein is CSVEVRQRGTDTQYF.

This chain connects TRBV2 to TRBJ1-2; D call uncertain. CDR3 length: 14 amino acids. Germline-derived CDR1 and CDR2 are SNHLY and FYNNEI. V was shortened by 4 bases and J by 5 bases, with 14 bases between the two germline ends. The CDR3: CASSAFVELYGYTF. Written as DNA, the CDR3 is TGTGCCAGCAGTGCGTTTGTGGAACTGTATGGCTACACCTTC.

The chain has TRBV7-3 and TRBJ1-4; 9 bases are shared with TRBD1. The germline gives CDR1 SGHTA, CDR2 FQGTGA. CDR3 length: 18 residues. With V trimmed by 5 bases and J by 10 bases, 20 bases remained unmatched. The CDR3 nucleotides are TGTGCCAGCAGCCACCCGACGTCCACCGGGACAGGGCGCGGAAAACTGTTTTTT. Amino acid sequence: CASSHPTSTGTGRGKLFF.

This clonotype was observed at least ten times. The V gene is TRBV24-1, the J gene TRBJ1-5; TRBD1 matches at 9 bases. Germline CDR1 reads KGHDR; CDR2 reads SFDVKD. This CDR3 is built from 14 residues. Losses at the gene ends were 5 bases for V and 4 bases for J; bases not matched to a gene: 2. The CDR3 reads CATSAGQGNQPQHF. CDR3 nucleotides: TGTGCCACCAGTGCCGGACAGGGGAATCAGCCCCAGCATTTT.

In its sample, this clonotype was seen a few times. This CDR3 reads CAISESPGPDGELFF. For the CDR3, the DNA is TGTGCCATCAGTGAGTCTCCCGGACCCGACGGGGAGCTGTTTTTT. V usage is TRBV10-3 and J usage is TRBJ2-2; no definite D call. This CDR3 is 15 amino acids long. Germline V CDR1 and CDR2: ENHRY, SYGVKD. V was pared by 0 bases and J by 7 bases, with 12 bases between.

This clonotype has only a few counts. The chain joins TRBV20-1 to TRBJ1-5; 9 bases align to TRBD1. The CDR3 runs to 14 residues. Germline V gene lookup returns CDR1 DFQATT and CDR2 SNEGSKA (reference sequence). J was trimmed by 0 bases and V by 6 bases; bases with no gene match: 3. The CDR3 region has the DNA TGCAGTGCGGGGACAGGGTATAGCAATCAGCCCCAGCATTTT. It yields the protein CSAGTGYSNQPQHF.

The chain couples TRBV6-6 to TRBJ1-5, with D uncertain. V gave up 2 bases and J gave up 6 bases, with 8 bases separating them. This CDR3 is 13 amino acids long. Per the germline V gene, CDR1 is MNHNY and CDR2 is SVGAGI (reference sequence). CDR3: CASSYERAQPQHF. The CDR3, as DNA: TGTGCCAGCAGTTACGAGAGGGCTCAGCCCCAGCATTTT.

The CDR3 DNA sequence: TGTGCCAGCAGCCTAGGGGCAGGGAAAGCTTTCTTT. Translated, it gives CASSLGAGKAFF. The rearrangement links TRBV7-9 to TRBJ1-1; perhaps TRBD1 as D (5 bases). Per germline, CDR1 SEHNR and CDR2 FQNEAQ (reference sequence). Deletions cut 5 bases from V and 9 bases from J, with 13 bases between. The CDR3 totals 12 residues.

This clonotype was observed at least ten times. The rearrangement uses TRBV29-1 and TRBJ1-6; no definite D call. Germline loops: CDR1 SQVTM, CDR2 ANQGSEA. The CDR3 length is 16 residues. The V and J ends lost 2 bases and 7 bases respectively, with 18 bases between them. In DNA form, the CDR3 reads TGCAGCGTTGAAAAGTTTCCGGACGCGAGGAATTCACCCCTCCACTTT. Amino acids: CSVEKFPDARNSPLHF.

This clonotype was observed at least ten times. The chain carries TRBV29-1 and TRBJ1-5, with D perhaps matching TRBD1 (5 bases). With 5 bases removed from V and 2 bases from J, the gap between germline ends came to 16 bases. Germline V gives CDR1 SQVTM, CDR2 ANQGSEA. CDR3 length: 15 residues. CDR3 coding DNA: TGCAGCGTTAAGCTGGGGGGAGGGGGCAATCAGCCCCAGCATTTT. Protein sequence: CSVKLGGGGNQPQHF.

About this clonotype itself: Just one base apart from a much larger clone, this may be a read error. The chain is built from TRBV24-1 and TRBJ2-2, with D unclear. CDR1 and CDR2 (germline): KGHDR, SFDVKD. The V and J ends lost 8 bases and 6 bases respectively, with 6 bases between them. The CDR3 consists of 11 residues. The CDR3 DNA sequence: TGTGCCACCACTAACGCCGGGGAGCTGTTTTTT. The encoded protein is CATTNAGELFF.

This clonotype was recorded a few times. The chain is built from TRBV7-8 and TRBJ1-4; D perhaps matches TRBD1 (5 bases). From germline, CDR1 is SGHVS and CDR2 FQNEAQ. V lost 8 bases and J lost 5, with 18 bases in between. The CDR3 is 15 amino acids. The CDR3 is CASGPGAWGNEKLFF. The CDR3 DNA sequence: TGTGCCAGCGGACCAGGAGCGTGGGGGAATGAAAAACTGTTTTTT.

The chain couples TRBV14 to TRBJ1-1; no definite D call. Trimming took 8 bases from V and 0 from J, leaving 19 bases between them. CDR1 and CDR2 (germline): SGHDN, FVKESK. The CDR3 contains 16 residues. In DNA, the CDR3 is TGTGCCAGCTCATCCGCTGGGCAGTGGGTGAACACTGAAGCTTTCTTT. This gives the protein CASSSAGQWVNTEAFF.

The sample holds a few counts of this clonotype. The chain uses TRBV7-2 and TRBJ2-7; TRBD2 might be the D (6 bases). The germline V and J ends were trimmed by 3 bases and 1 base, with 16 bases remaining between them. Germline CDR1 and CDR2: SGHTA and FQGNSA. The CDR3 covers 16 residues. CDR3 coding DNA: TGTGCCAGCAGCTTGCCGGGGGATTTATCGTCCTACGAGCAGTACTTC. Translating it yields CASSLPGDLSSYEQYF. The variable domain in full, with the rest retrieved from reference TRBV7-2 and TRBJ2-7, is GAGVSQSPSNKVTEKGKDVELRCDPISGHTALYWYRQSLGQGLEFLIYFQGNSAPDKSGLPSDRFSAERTGGSVSTLTIQRTQQEDSAVYLCASSLPGDLSSYEQYFGPGTRLTVT.

J is TRBJ1-6 and V is TRBV5-1; 7 bases match TRBD1. Germline V CDR1 and CDR2: SGHRS, YFSETQ. The V gene end was trimmed by 0 bases and the J gene end by 9 bases; junction bases not matched to a gene: 9. CDR3 size: 16 residues. DNA for the CDR3: TGCGCCAGCAGCTTGGGTGGACAGGCGGCTTCTTCACCCCTCCACTTT. Translating it yields CASSLGGQAASSPLHF.

This clonotype was detected many times. The CDR3 spells CSAEAGNEQYF. CDR3 nucleotides: TGCAGTGCTGAAGCGGGCAATGAGCAGTACTTC. The chain links TRBV20-1 to TRBJ2-7, with D possibly matching TRBD2 (6 bases). Germline loops: CDR1 DFQATT, CDR2 SNEGSKA (reference sequence). The V gene lost 5 bases and the J gene lost 7 bases, with 12 bases spanning the gap. The CDR3 contains 11 residues.

This clonotype was observed at least ten times. The chain combines TRBV12-3 or TRBV12-4 with TRBJ2-7; 7 bases map to TRBD1. This CDR3 comprises 13 residues. The ends lost 4 bases at V and 4 bases at J; junction bases unmatched: 4. CDR3 sequence: CASSWTGQYEQYF. The CDR3 nucleotides are TGTGCCAGCAGTTGGACAGGACAATACGAGCAGTACTTC.

This clonotype has a count of ten or more. The chain combines TRBV2 with TRBJ1-1, with unresolved D. Germline CDR1 is SNHLY and CDR2 is FYNNEI. The CDR3 contains 13 residues. V was shortened by 5 bases and J by 4 bases, with 11 bases between the two germline ends. CDR3 nucleotide sequence: TGTGCCAGCAGTATGGAGTTGAGCACTGAAGCTTTCTTT. The encoded protein is CASSMELSTEAFF.

This clonotype was seen repeatedly, ten times or more. The chain carries TRBV20-1 and TRBJ1-6, with D tentatively TRBD1 (5 bases). CDR3 length: 14 amino acids. CDR1 and CDR2 (germline): DFQATT, SNEGSKA (reference sequence). V lost 5 bases and J 7 bases, leaving 15 bases between the germline ends. CDR3 sequence reads: CSAWGTMGNSPLHF. The CDR3 bases are TGCAGTGCTTGGGGGACCATGGGGAATTCACCCCTCCACTTT.

As for this clonotype: Compared with germline, one end of the junction differs, possibly owing to a read error. This chain uses TRBV9 with TRBJ2-7, with 7 bases fitting TRBD2. The CDR3 contains 12 residues. Per germline, CDR1 SGDLS and CDR2 YYNGEE. Here the CDR3 reads CASSVRDYEQHF. CDR3 in DNA: TGTGCCAGCAGCGTCCGGGACTACGAGCAGCACTTC.

This clonotype was recorded many times. The chain combines TRBV7-6 with TRBJ2-7; TRBD2 matches 9 bases. The CDR3 contains 15 residues. The germline V gene encodes CDR1 SGHVS and CDR2 FNYEAQ. Trimming cost V 2 bases and J 2 bases; bases outside gene matches: 4. CDR3 coding DNA: TGTGCCAGCAGCTTATGGGCTAGCGGGACCTACGAGCAGTACTTC. Amino acids: CASSLWASGTYEQYF.

Worth noting for this clonotype: Since a much larger clone is just one base distant, this may be a read error. The chain combines TRBV10-3 with TRBJ1-1; no reliable D call. The CDR3 sequence is 11 residues long. Germline lookup yields CDR1 ENHRY and CDR2 SYGVKD. CDR3 region: CASSWATEAFF. For the CDR3, the DNA is TGTGCCAGCAGTTGGGCCACTGAAGCTTTCTTT.

The chain has TRBV15 and TRBJ2-7; possible D gene TRBD2, 7 bases. Germline V gene sequence: CDR1 LNHNV, CDR2 YYDKDF (reference sequence). Deletions cut 0 bases from V and 0 bases from J, with 15 bases between. The CDR3 length is 17 residues. The CDR3 DNA reads TGTGCCACCAGCAGAGATATCGGGGGAGGGGGCTCCTACGAGCAGTACTTC. Residues: CATSRDIGGGGSYEQYF.